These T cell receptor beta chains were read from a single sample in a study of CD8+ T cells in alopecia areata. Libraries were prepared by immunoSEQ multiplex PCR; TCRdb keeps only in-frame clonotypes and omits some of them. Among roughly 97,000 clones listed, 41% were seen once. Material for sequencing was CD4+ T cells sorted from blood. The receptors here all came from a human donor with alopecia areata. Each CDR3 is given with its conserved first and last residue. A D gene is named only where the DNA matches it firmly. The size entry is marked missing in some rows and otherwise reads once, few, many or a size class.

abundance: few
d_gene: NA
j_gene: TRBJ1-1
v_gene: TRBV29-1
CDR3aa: CSVEVGQGRTEAFF
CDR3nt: TGCAGCGTTGAAGTTGGGCAGGGAAGGACTGAAGCTTTCTTT

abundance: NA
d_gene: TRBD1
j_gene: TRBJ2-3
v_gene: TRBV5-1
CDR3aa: CASSSGQGYTDTQYF
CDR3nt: TGCGCCAGCAGCAGCGGACAGGGTTACACAGATACGCAGTATTTT

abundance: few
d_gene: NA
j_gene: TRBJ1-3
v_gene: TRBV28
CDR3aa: CASNGNTIYF
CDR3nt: TGTGCCAGCAATGGAAACACCATATATTTT

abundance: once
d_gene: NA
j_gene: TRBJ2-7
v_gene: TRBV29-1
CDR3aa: CSVTGTTGALNYEQYF
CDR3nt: TGCAGCGTCACTGGCACTACCGGGGCCCTAAACTACGAGCAGTACTTC

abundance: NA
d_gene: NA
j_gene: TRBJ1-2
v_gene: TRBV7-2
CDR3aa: CASSLTGSGYGYTF
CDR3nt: TGTGCCAGCAGCCTAACAGGGAGCGGCTATGGCTACACCTTC

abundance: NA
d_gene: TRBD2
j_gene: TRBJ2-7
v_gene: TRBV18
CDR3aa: CASSPGIAGGTYEQYF
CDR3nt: TGTGCCAGCTCACCAGGAATAGCGGGCGGGACCTACGAGCAGTACTTC

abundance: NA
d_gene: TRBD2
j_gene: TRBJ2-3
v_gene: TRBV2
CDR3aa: CAKGLAGADTQYF
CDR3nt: TGTGCCAAGGGACTAGCGGGAGCAGATACGCAGTATTTT

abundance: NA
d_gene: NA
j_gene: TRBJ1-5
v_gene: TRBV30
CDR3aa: CAWSKQGNQPQHF
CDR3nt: TGTGCCTGGAGTAAGCAGGGAAACCAGCCCCAGCATTTT

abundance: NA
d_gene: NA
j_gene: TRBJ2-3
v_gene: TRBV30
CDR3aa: CAWKSTRDTQYF
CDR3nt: TGTGCCTGGAAATCCACTAGGGATACGCAGTATTTT

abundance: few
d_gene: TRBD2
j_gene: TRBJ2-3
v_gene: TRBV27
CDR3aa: CASRRTSSGYTDTQYF
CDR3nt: TGTGCCAGCAGAAGAACTTCTAGCGGCTACACAGATACGCAGTATTTT

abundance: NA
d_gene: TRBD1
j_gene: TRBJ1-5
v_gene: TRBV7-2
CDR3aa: CASSPVGGNNQPQHF
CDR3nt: TGTGCCAGCAGCCCCGTAGGGGGCAACAATCAGCCCCAGCATTTT

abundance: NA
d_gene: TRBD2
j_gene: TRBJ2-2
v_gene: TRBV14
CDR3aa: CASSQGLATGELFF
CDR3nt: TGTGCCAGCAGCCAGGGACTAGCGACCGGGGAGCTGTTTTTT

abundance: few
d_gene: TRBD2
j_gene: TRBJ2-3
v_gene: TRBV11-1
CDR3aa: CASSLGVGTMGDTQYF
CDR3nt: TGTGCCAGCAGCTTAGGGGTCGGGACTATGGGAGATACGCAGTATTTT

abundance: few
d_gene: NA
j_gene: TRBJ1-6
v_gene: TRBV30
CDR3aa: CAWRAKASYNSPLHF
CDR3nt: TGTGCCTGGAGGGCGAAGGCTTCCTATAATTCACCCCTCCACTTT

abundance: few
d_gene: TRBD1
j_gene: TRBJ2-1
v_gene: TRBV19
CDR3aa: CASSPQGASNEQFF
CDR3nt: TGTGCCAGTAGCCCACAGGGGGCAAGCAATGAGCAGTTCTTC

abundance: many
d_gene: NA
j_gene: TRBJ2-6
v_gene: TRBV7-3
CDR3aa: CASSGSGANVLTF
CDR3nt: TGTGCCAGCAGCGGCTCTGGGGCCAACGTCCTGACTTTC

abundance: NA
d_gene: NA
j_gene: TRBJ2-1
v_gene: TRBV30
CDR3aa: CAWRGWGRKDQFF
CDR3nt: TGTGCCTGGAGGGGGTGGGGAAGAAAAGACCAGTTCTTC

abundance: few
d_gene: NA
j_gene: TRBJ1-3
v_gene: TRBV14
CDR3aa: CASSLNPPGRAGNTIYF
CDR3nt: TGTGCCAGCAGCCTAAACCCACCGGGGAGGGCTGGAAACACCATATATTTT

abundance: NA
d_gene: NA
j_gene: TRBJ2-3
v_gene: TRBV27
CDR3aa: CASSLSGDTQYF
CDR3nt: TGTGCCAGCAGTTTGAGCGGAGATACGCAGTATTTT

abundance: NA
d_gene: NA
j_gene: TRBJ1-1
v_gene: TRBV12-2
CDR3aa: CASRFYRGMNTEAFF
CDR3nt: TGTGCAAGTCGCTTTTACAGGGGGATGAACACTGAAGCTTTCTTT

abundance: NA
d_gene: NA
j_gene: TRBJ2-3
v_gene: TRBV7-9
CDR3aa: CASSLGKVRDTDTQYF
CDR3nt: TGTGCCAGCAGCTTAGGGAAGGTCAGAGACACAGATACGCAGTATTTT

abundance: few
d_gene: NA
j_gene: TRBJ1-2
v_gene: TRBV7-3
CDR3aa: CASSLGQGTGGYTF
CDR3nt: TGTGCCAGCAGCTTAGGACAAGGGACCGGCGGCTACACCTTC

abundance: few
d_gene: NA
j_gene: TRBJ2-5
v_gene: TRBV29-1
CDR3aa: CSVVGVETQYF
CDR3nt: TGCAGCGTTGTAGGGGTGGAGACCCAGTACTTC

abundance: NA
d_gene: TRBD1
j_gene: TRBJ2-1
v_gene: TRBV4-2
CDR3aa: CASSSRPGQGFRNEQFF
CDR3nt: TGTGCCAGCAGCTCCCGTCCGGGACAGGGGTTTCGGAATGAGCAGTTCTTC

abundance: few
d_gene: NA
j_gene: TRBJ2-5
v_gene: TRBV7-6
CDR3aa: CASGKTGQETQYF
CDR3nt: TGTGCCAGCGGCAAGACAGGTCAAGAGACCCAGTACTTC

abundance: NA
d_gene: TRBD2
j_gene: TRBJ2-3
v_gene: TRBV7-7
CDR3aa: CASSSGSSTDTQYF
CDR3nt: TGTGCTAGCAGTAGCGGGAGTAGCACAGATACGCAGTATTTT

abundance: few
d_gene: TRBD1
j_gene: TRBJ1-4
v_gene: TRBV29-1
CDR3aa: CSAVTGGNEKLFF
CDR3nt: TGCAGCGCGGTGACAGGGGGCAACGAAAAACTGTTTTTT

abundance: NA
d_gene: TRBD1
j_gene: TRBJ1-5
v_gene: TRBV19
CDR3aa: CASSIPGTGDQPQHF
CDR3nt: TGTGCCAGTAGTATTCCCGGGACAGGGGATCAGCCCCAGCATTTT

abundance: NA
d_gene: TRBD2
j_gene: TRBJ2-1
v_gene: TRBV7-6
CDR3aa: CASSSLAGAPHEQFF
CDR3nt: TGTGCCAGCAGCTCCCTAGCGGGAGCTCCCCATGAGCAGTTCTTC

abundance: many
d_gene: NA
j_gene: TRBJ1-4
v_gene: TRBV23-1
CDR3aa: CASSPARKGSLDEKLFF
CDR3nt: TGCGCCAGCAGTCCAGCGAGAAAGGGGTCATTGGATGAAAAACTGTTTTTT

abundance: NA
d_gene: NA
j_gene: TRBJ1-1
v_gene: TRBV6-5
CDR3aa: CASSSLSDGMATEAFF
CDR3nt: TGTGCCAGCAGTTCTCTCTCGGACGGGATGGCCACTGAAGCTTTCTTT

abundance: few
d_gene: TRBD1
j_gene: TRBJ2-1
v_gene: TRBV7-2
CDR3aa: CASSRLVPGTGQRNEQFF
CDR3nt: TGTGCCAGCAGCCGCCTCGTGCCCGGGACAGGGCAACGCAATGAGCAGTTCTTC

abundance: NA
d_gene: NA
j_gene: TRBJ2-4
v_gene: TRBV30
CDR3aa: CAWSVGQLNIQYF
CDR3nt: TGTGCCTGGAGTGTTGGACAGTTAAACATTCAGTACTTC

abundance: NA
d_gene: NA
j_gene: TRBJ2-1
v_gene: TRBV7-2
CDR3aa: CASSGGQKTFF
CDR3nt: TGTGCCAGCAGCGGTGGACAGAAGACGTTCTTC

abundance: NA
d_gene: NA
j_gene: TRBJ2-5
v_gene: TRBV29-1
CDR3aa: CSVKPVGGYQETQYF
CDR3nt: TGCAGCGTTAAGCCGGTTGGGGGCTACCAAGAGACCCAGTACTTC

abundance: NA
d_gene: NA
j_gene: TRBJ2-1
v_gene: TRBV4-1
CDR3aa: CASSQEGTSYNEQFF
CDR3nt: TGCGCCAGCAGCCAAGAGGGGACCTCCTACAATGAGCAGTTCTTC

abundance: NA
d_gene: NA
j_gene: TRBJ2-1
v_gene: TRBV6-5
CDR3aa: CASSNNGNEQFF
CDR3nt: TGTGCCAGCAGTAATAACGGGAATGAGCAGTTCTTC

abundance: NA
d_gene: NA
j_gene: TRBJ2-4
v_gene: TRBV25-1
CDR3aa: CASRDSTNIQYF
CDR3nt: TGTGCCAGCAGGGACAGTACAAACATTCAGTACTTC

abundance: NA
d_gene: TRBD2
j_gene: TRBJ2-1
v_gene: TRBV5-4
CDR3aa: CASSLDLRLLAGGPLQFF
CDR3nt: TGTGCCAGCAGCTTGGATTTACGGTTACTAGCGGGAGGGCCATTGCAGTTCTTC